The 31 T cell receptor beta chains given below trace back to one sample, sequenced in a study of blood T cell repertoires in COVID-19. Profiled with immunoSEQ multiplex PCR; TCRdb holds only in-frame clones, not every one. Here the sample spans more than 80,000 clones, about 85% being singletons. Sequencing used peripheral blood. Every receptor here comes from a woman older than 75 with COVID-19, enrolled during active disease.

The chain uses TRBV15 and TRBJ1-2; tentatively, D is TRBD1 (5 bases). The germline gives CDR1 LNHNV, CDR2 YYDKDF (reference sequence). V was shortened by 0 bases and J by 4 bases, with 21 bases between the two germline ends. The length of the CDR3 is 18 residues. The CDR3 sequence: CATSRDSTGTPGPYGYTF. CDR3 DNA sequence: TGTGCCACCAGCAGAGATAGTACAGGAACGCCCGGGCCCTATGGCTACACCTTC.

This clone was seen only a few times. This chain links TRBV27 with TRBJ1-5, with 7 bases that match TRBD1. This CDR3 is 15 amino acids long. V lost 5 bases to trimming and J lost 2 bases; unmatched junction nucleotides: 6. Germline V gene lookup returns CDR1 MNHEY and CDR2 SMNVEV (reference sequence). CDR3 coding DNA: TGTGCCAGCAGTCCGAACAGGGGCGGCAATCAGCCCCAGCATTTT. It specifies CASSPNRGGNQPQHF.

The gene calls are TRBV6-5 and TRBJ2-7; D gene uncertain. The germline gives CDR1 MNHEY, CDR2 SVGAGI. Trimming took 7 bases from V and 8 from J, leaving 12 bases between them. The CDR3 spans 11 residues. The CDR3 is CASMGYRQQYF. CDR3 DNA: TGTGCCAGCATGGGCTATCGACAGCAGTACTTC.

The table lists this clone with a count of one. This chain joins TRBV5-4 and TRBJ2-5, with a possible D match to TRBD1 (6 bases). Germline CDR1 SGHNT, CDR2 YYREEE (reference sequence). This CDR3 is 14 amino acids long. The ends were cut back, 0 bases at V and 1 base at J, with 7 bases in the middle. CDR3 nucleotides: TGTGCCAGCAGCTTGGCAGGGGCCCAAGAGACCCAGTACTTC. Its protein product is CASSLAGAQETQYF.

The J gene is TRBJ1-5, the V gene TRBV9, with D maybe TRBD1 (5 bases). This CDR3 is 15 amino acids long. V gave up 4 bases and J gave up 3 bases, with 14 bases separating them. The V gene's germline CDR1 is SGDLS and CDR2 YYNGEE. The CDR3 DNA reads TGTGCCAGCAGCCCCCGGGGGGGGGACAATCAGCCCCAGCATTTT. Amino acid sequence: CASSPRGGDNQPQHF. The variable domain in full, with the rest retrieved from reference TRBV9 and TRBJ1-5, is DSGVTQTPKHLITATGQRVTLRCSPRSGDLSVYWYQQSLDQGLQFLIQYYNGEERAKGNILERFSAQQFPDLHSELNLSSLELGDSALYFCASSPRGGDNQPQHFGDGTRLSIL.

V gene TRBV30 combines with J gene TRBJ2-7; no definite D call. The germline CDR1 and CDR2 sequences are GTSNPN and SVGIG (reference sequence). Trimming shortened V by 1 base and J by 2 bases, and 6 bases separated the two germline ends. This CDR3 is built from 12 residues. As DNA, the CDR3 is TGTGCCTGGAGTGCAGGTACCTACGAGCAGTACTTC. This gives the protein CAWSAGTYEQYF.

The count of this clone is one. The chain combines TRBV18 with TRBJ1-4; no clear D. The germline V gene has CDR1 KGHSH and CDR2 LQKENI. The CDR3 spans 15 residues. Trimming shortened V by 1 base and J by 8 bases, and 14 bases separated the two germline ends. For the CDR3, the DNA is TGTGCCAGCTCACCACGGGCAGGTCATTACGAAAAACTGTTTTTT. Translating it yields CASSPRAGHYEKLFF. The full variable domain, completed using reference TRBV18 and TRBJ1-4, is NAGVMQNPRHLVRRRGQEARLRCSPMKGHSHVYWYRQLPEEGLKFMVYLQKENIIDESGMPKERFSAEFPKEGPSILRIQQVVRGDSAAYFCASSPRAGHYEKLFFGSGTQLSVL.

CDR3 nucleotide sequence: TGTGCCAGCTCCCGCAGACAGGGGGATTCACCCCTCCACTTT. Its protein product is CASSRRQGDSPLHF. V is TRBV18 and J is TRBJ1-6, with 9 positions matching TRBD1. Germline assignment: CDR1 KGHSH and CDR2 LQKENI. Trimming at V came to 6 bases and at J to 8 bases, leaving 5 bases not matched to a gene. The CDR3 totals 14 residues.

The V gene is TRBV2, the J gene TRBJ2-3; D remains unclear. Trimming stripped 6 bases from V and 3 bases from J, with 16 bases between. The CDR3 contains 15 residues. Per germline, CDR1 SNHLY and CDR2 FYNNEI. Here the CDR3 reads CASRGRQIVTDTQYF. The CDR3 bases are TGTGCCAGCAGGGGTAGACAAATAGTTACAGATACGCAGTATTTT.

The rearrangement links TRBV6-5 to TRBJ2-3; TRBD1 matches at 9 bases. This CDR3 comprises 15 residues. V dropped 5 bases and J dropped 2; count of bases not matched to a gene: 5. From germline, CDR1 is MNHEY and CDR2 SVGAGI. CDR3 protein: CASSLRQGVTDTQYF. CDR3 coding DNA: TGTGCCAGCAGTCTACGACAGGGGGTCACAGATACGCAGTATTTT.

The V call is TRBV5-4, the J call TRBJ1-2, with D perhaps TRBD1 (6 bases). The CDR3 has 15 amino acids. The germline CDR1 and CDR2 sequences are SGHNT and YYREEE (reference sequence). The V gene lost 0 bases and the J gene lost 3 bases, with 12 bases spanning the gap. The CDR3 DNA reads as TGTGCCAGCAGCTTGGCCAGGGCAGGGGACTATGGCTACACCTTC. Amino acids: CASSLARAGDYGYTF.

The V and J genes are TRBV7-9 and TRBJ2-5, with D unclear. Trimming took 5 bases from V and 4 from J, leaving 8 bases between them. CDR3 length: 12 amino acids. CDR1 is SEHNR, CDR2 FQNEAQ, per germline (reference sequence). This CDR3 reads CASSPRSETQYF. CDR3 nucleotides: TGTGCCAGCAGCCCGAGGTCAGAGACCCAGTACTTC.

The chain combines TRBV19 with TRBJ2-6, with D tentatively TRBD1 (5 bases). Germline CDR1 LNHDA, CDR2 SQIVND (reference sequence). CDR3 length: 17 amino acids. V was pared by 2 bases and J by 0 bases, with 11 bases between. CDR3 coding DNA: TGTGCCAGTAGTATATGGGGCAGCAGCTCTGGGGCCAACGTCCTGACTTTC. As protein: CASSIWGSSSGANVLTF.

V is TRBV2 and J is TRBJ1-5, with D unclear. In germline, CDR1 is SNHLY, CDR2 FYNNEI. The CDR3 covers 15 residues. V was clipped by 8 bases and J by 5 bases, with 19 bases between them. The CDR3 loop reads CASAFSMGSDQPQHF. CDR3 nucleotides: TGTGCCAGCGCCTTTTCAATGGGGAGTGATCAGCCCCAGCATTTT.

This clone occurred once. The rearrangement uses TRBV27 and TRBJ2-6, with 8 bases identical to TRBD1. The V and J ends lost 7 bases and 1 base, in that order; junction bases with no gene match: 12. Germline-derived CDR1 and CDR2 are MNHEY and SMNVEV (reference sequence). The CDR3 totals 18 residues. CDR3 bases: TGTGCCAGCACTGCTCTGGGACAGGTTGTATCTGGGGCCAACGTCCTGACTTTC. This gives the protein CASTALGQVVSGANVLTF.

In its sample, this clone was seen a few times. The chain is built from TRBV3-1 (or the pseudogene TRBV3-2) and TRBJ2-2, with D hard to call. This CDR3 has 12 amino acids. V lost 4 bases and J lost 5, with 5 bases in between. Per germline, CDR1 LGHDT and CDR2 YNNKEL (reference sequence). The CDR3 DNA is TGTGCCAGCAGCCCACAGACCGGGGAGCTGTTTTTT. Translating gives CASSPQTGELFF.

This chain uses TRBV6-5 with TRBJ1-1, with 8 bases lining up with TRBD1. V was clipped by 8 bases and J by 8 bases; unmatched bases: 10. The CDR3 has 13 amino acids. From germline, CDR1 is MNHEY and CDR2 SVGAGI. The CDR3 DNA is TGTGCCAGCCTCCAGGGGGCAGGGGGGGAAGCTTTCTTT. The encoded protein is CASLQGAGGEAFF.

Only a few counts were recorded for this clone. The chain recombines TRBV19 with TRBJ1-2, with 8 bases fitting TRBD1. V lost 4 bases to trimming and J lost 4 bases; unmatched junction nucleotides: 5. The germline V gene encodes CDR1 LNHDA and CDR2 SQIVND (reference sequence). There are 14 residues in the CDR3. This CDR3 reads CASSTGQGPYGYTF. The CDR3 DNA sequence: TGTGCCAGTAGTACCGGACAGGGACCCTATGGCTACACCTTC.

The rearrangement uses TRBV7-2 and TRBJ2-3, with 7 bases that match TRBD2. The ends lost 1 base at V and 1 base at J; junction bases unmatched: 14. Germline values: CDR1 SGHTA, CDR2 FQGNSA. CDR3 length: 19 residues. The CDR3 protein is CASSLVLSGASHRTDTQYF. The CDR3 nucleotides read TGTGCCAGCAGCTTAGTGCTGAGCGGGGCCTCACACCGCACAGATACGCAGTATTTT.

The chain couples TRBV5-5 to TRBJ2-7; the match to TRBD2 covers 12 bases. CDR3 length: 14 residues. The junction had 4 bases not matched to a gene; V was cut back by 5 bases and J by 4 bases. The germline V gene encodes CDR1 SGHKS and CDR2 YYEKEE (reference sequence). The DNA of the CDR3 is TGTGCCAGCAGAATGACTAGCGGGAGTTACGAGCAGTACTTC. Protein: CASRMTSGSYEQYF.

This sequence joins TRBV9 and TRBJ2-1; 9 bases agree with TRBD2. V was clipped by 4 bases and J by 5 bases; unmatched bases: 7. Per the germline V gene, CDR1 is SGDLS and CDR2 is YYNGEE. This CDR3 is built from 15 residues. Here the CDR3 reads CASSPTTSGNNEQFF. CDR3 DNA sequence: TGTGCCAGCAGCCCTACGACTAGCGGCAACAATGAGCAGTTCTTC.

This chain connects TRBV5-1 to TRBJ2-3; a weak D match, TRBD2 (5 bases). The germline gives CDR1 SGHRS, CDR2 YFSETQ. This CDR3 has 17 residues. Trimming took off 0 bases at V and 0 bases at J, with 14 bases between the two ends. The CDR3 here is CASSLGAGSGSTDTQYF. In DNA form, the CDR3 reads TGCGCCAGCAGCTTGGGTGCAGGAAGCGGTAGCACAGATACGCAGTATTTT.

The chain joins TRBV5-4 to TRBJ2-5; 9 bases are shared with TRBD1. The CDR3 consists of 16 residues. Per germline, CDR1 SGHNT and CDR2 YYREEE (reference sequence). Germline trimming cut 5 bases from V and 4 bases from J; bases unmatched to any gene: 12. CDR3 in DNA: TGTGCCAGCAGTTCTCCTACAGGGGGCGGGCGAGAGACCCAGTACTTC. Encoded protein: CASSSPTGGGRETQYF.

This chain connects TRBV7-3 to TRBJ2-7; D gene ambiguous. V lost 2 bases to trimming and J lost 0 bases, with 8 bases between them. The CDR3 runs 14 residues. Germline V CDR1 and CDR2: SGHTA, FQGTGA. Here the CDR3 DNA reads TGTGCCAGCAGCTTACGCGGTAACTCCTACGAGCAGTACTTC. The encoded protein is CASSLRGNSYEQYF.

A single count supports this clone. The rearrangement joins TRBV19 to TRBJ2-2; TRBD2 matches at 12 bases. CDR3 length equals 18 residues. Trimming removed 3 bases from V and 1 base from J; junction bases left unmatched: 6. The germline V gene encodes CDR1 LNHDA and CDR2 SQIVND (reference sequence). CDR3 residues: CASSILGLAGWNTGELFF. The DNA for the CDR3 is TGTGCCAGTAGTATCCTCGGACTAGCGGGATGGAACACCGGGGAGCTGTTTTTT.

The V and J genes are TRBV21-1 and TRBJ2-1; the table gives TRBD1 as D, unverified against the DNA. TRBV21-1 is an annotated pseudogene. This CDR3 region has 15 residues. The DNA of the CDR3 is TGTGCCAGCAGCAAGCCGGGACAGGGTTCGTTTGAGCAGTTCTTC. Encoded protein: CASSKPGQGSFEQFF.

V is TRBV9 and J is TRBJ1-1; D perhaps matches TRBD1 (5 bases). In germline, CDR1 is SGDLS, CDR2 YYNGEE. The V gene lost 4 bases and the J gene lost 4 bases, with 17 bases spanning the gap. CDR3 length: 15 amino acids. CDR3 residues: CASSPIWDWVTEAFF. As DNA, the CDR3 is TGTGCCAGCAGCCCCATTTGGGACTGGGTCACTGAAGCTTTCTTT.

J is TRBJ1-4 and V is TRBV5-4; 9 nucleotides line up with TRBD1. CDR3 length: 15 residues. Germline V gene data show CDR1 as SGHNT and CDR2 as YYREEE (reference sequence). The J segment lost 5 bases and the V segment lost 2 bases, leaving 4 bases of the junction unmatched. CDR3 sequence: CASSFSGTGNEKLFF. The CDR3, as DNA: TGTGCCAGCAGCTTCTCCGGGACAGGGAATGAAAAACTGTTTTTT.

The table lists this clone with a count of one. The genes are TRBV18 and TRBJ2-7; 7 bases line up with TRBD1. CDR1 KGHSH and CDR2 LQKENI come from the germline V gene. This CDR3 contains 14 residues. The V and J ends lost 3 bases and 7 bases, in that order; junction bases with no gene match: 9. The CDR3 region is CASSPLRQGGEQYF. The CDR3 DNA reads TGTGCCAGCTCACCCCTCCGACAGGGCGGGGAGCAGTACTTC.

V gene TRBV18 combines with J gene TRBJ1-3; 9 nucleotides line up with TRBD1. CDR1 and CDR2 (germline): KGHSH, LQKENI. CDR3 length: 16 amino acids. The ends lost 3 bases at V and 1 base at J; junction bases unmatched: 4. The CDR3 reads CASSPGQGFSGNTIYF. The CDR3, as DNA: TGTGCCAGCTCACCCGGACAGGGGTTTTCTGGAAACACCATATATTTT.

The V call is TRBV5-1, the J call TRBJ1-2; the match to TRBD1 covers 7 bases. The J segment lost 6 bases and the V segment lost 2 bases, leaving 4 bases of the junction unmatched. From germline, CDR1 is SGHRS and CDR2 YFSETQ. The CDR3 extends over 13 amino acids. CDR3 region: CASSFGTDNGYTF. The CDR3 nucleotides are TGCGCCAGCAGCTTTGGGACAGATAATGGCTACACCTTC.